This T cell receptor (beta chain) emerged from a study of technical replicates of blood from a handful of donors. Sequencing was performed with immunoSEQ multiplex PCR; in TCRdb, only in-frame clones are kept and a portion is missing. This table has around 64,000 clones, 90% to 95% appearing once. This CDR3 is 15 amino acids long. CDR1 and CDR2 (germline): MGHRA, YSYEKL. Trimming removed 0 bases from V and 7 bases from J, with 13 bases in between. This chain links TRBV4-1 with TRBJ1-5; D is undetermined. Sequencing used PBMCs. The origin of this receptor is a human donor in good health. Some clones in this sample may be carry-over from other donors' samples. The CDR3 spells CASSQEVSIGQPQHF. CDR3 DNA sequence: TGCGCCAGCAGCCAAGAAGTCAGCATCGGGCAGCCCCAGCATTTT.